A selection of T cell receptor beta chains follows, all from one sample in a study. TCRdb passed the 5' RACE reads through MiXCR, listing each CDR3 protein once. The sample gives more than 4,500 distinct CDR3 sequences, about two thirds of which show up once; 3.4% is in the top ten. Material for sequencing was naive CD4+ T cells sorted from blood. Source of these receptors: a female donor with breast cancer. The CDR3 runs from the conserved cysteine through the conserved F or W. Fields, in order: J gene, V gene, D gene, clone size, CDR3 DNA, CDR3 protein. A D gene is named only where the DNA matches it firmly. Clone sizes are given selectively: once, few, many, or a class where the clone is expanded.

>TRBJ2-5|TRBV11-2|-|-
TGTGCCAGCAGCTTAGCCCGTGGGGCGTACAATAAAGAGACCCAGTACTTC
CASSLARGAYNKETQYF
>TRBJ2-5|TRBV7-9|-|-
TGTGCCAGCAGCTTATGGCAGACCCAAGAGACCCAGTACTTC
CASSLWQTQETQYF
>TRBJ1-2|TRBV11-2|TRBD1|-
TGTGCCAGCAGCTCGACAGGGATCGGTGGCTACACCTTC
CASSSTGIGGYTF
>TRBJ2-5|TRBV30|-|-
TGTGCCTGGAGCGTCTACCCGTGGAGGAGCCAAGAGACCCAGTACTTC
CAWSVYPWRSQETQYF
>TRBJ1-1|TRBV6-5|TRBD1|-
TGTGCCAGCAGTCCCCCGACAGGGATGAACACTGAAGCTTTCTTT
CASSPPTGMNTEAFF
>TRBJ1-6|TRBV10-2|-|-
TGCGCCAGCACCGCAGGGAATTCACCCCTCCACTTT
CASTAGNSPLHF
>TRBJ1-3|TRBV7-2|-|-
TGTGCCAGCAGCTTACAGAATTCTGGAAACACCATATATTTT
CASSLQNSGNTIYF
>TRBJ2-3|TRBV29-1|TRBD1|-
TGCAGCGGTGACAGGGGCACAGATACGCAGTATTTT
CSGDRGTDTQYF
>TRBJ2-5|TRBV5-1|-|-
TGCGCCAGCAGCTTGAGGGTGACCGAGACCCAGTACTTC
CASSLRVTETQYF
>TRBJ2-3|TRBV29-1|-|few
TGTACCCACTCCCGGGAGAGGGCAGATACGCAGTATTTT
CTHSRERADTQYF
>TRBJ2-1|TRBV5-1|TRBD2|-
TGCGCCAGCAGCCTGGGACTAGCGGGGGGTGGTGAGCAGTTCTTC
CASSLGLAGGGEQFF
>TRBJ2-4|TRBV6-5|TRBD2|-
TGTGCCAGCAGTTCCTTTCGGAGGGAGGGGGCCAAAAACATTCAGTACTTC
CASSSFRREGAKNIQYF
>TRBJ1-6|TRBV4-2|-|once
TGTGCCAGCAGCCAAGATCGGGATTCACCCCTCCACTTT
CASSQDRDSPLHF
>TRBJ1-1|TRBV5-1|-|-
TGCGCCAGCAGCTTCGGGGATTACGGCACTGAAGCTTTCTTT
CASSFGDYGTEAFF
>TRBJ2-1|TRBV7-3|TRBD2|-
TGTGCCAGCAGCTACCGACTAGCGGAATACAATGAGCAGTTCTTC
CASSYRLAEYNEQFF